Reported below is one T cell receptor (beta chain). Profiled with immunoSEQ multiplex PCR; TCRdb holds only in-frame clones, not every one. The table includes 45,000 to 60,000 clones, around 82% detected once. The entry originates in a study of PD-1 blockade in mismatch repair-deficient tumors. This CDR3 has 14 residues. Germline loops: CDR1 ENHRY, CDR2 SYGVKD. The V end was cut by 2 bases, the J end by 7 bases, with 14 bases between. The TCR sequence derives from an adult with mismatch repair-deficient cancer. The material was peripheral blood, obtained 4 weeks after starting pembrolizumab. V gene TRBV10-3 combines with J gene TRBJ1-1, with no clear D. In nucleotides, the CDR3 is TGTGCCATCAGTGAGCAACGTCTCCGGGGTGAAGCTTTCTTT. This gives the protein CAISEQRLRGEAFF.